The T cell receptor beta chain under discussion was sequenced for a study of T cell changes during pregnancy in multiple sclerosis. The data were produced by immunoSEQ multiplex PCR, yet TCRdb's version contains in-frame clones alone and is incomplete. The data show about 50,000 clones, 91% seen once. The CDR3 loop spans 14 amino acids. Trimming took 7 bases from V and 4 from J, leaving 16 bases between them. In germline, CDR1 is LGHNT, CDR2 FRNRAP. J is TRBJ1-2 and V is TRBV12-5; the D is unclear. The receptor was derived from a female donor with multiple sclerosis, enrolled in a pregnancy study. The material sequenced was CD8+ T cells from peripheral blood mononuclear cells, taken after pregnancy. CDR3 protein: CASALAGFSYGYTF. The CDR3 DNA follows: TGTGCTAGTGCCCTTGCCGGGTTTAGCTATGGCTACACCTTC. The variable domain in full, with the rest retrieved from reference TRBV12-5 and TRBJ1-2, is DARVTQTPRHKVTEMGQEVTMRCQPILGHNTVFWYRQTMMQGLELLAYFRNRAPLDDSGMPKDRFSAEMPDATLATLKIQPSEPRDSAVYFCASALAGFSYGYTFGSGTRLTVV.